Following are 12 T cell receptor beta chains from one sample sequenced in a study of T cells after yellow fever vaccination. TCRdb reprocessed the 5' RACE reads with MiXCR, giving one entry per CDR3 protein. The data contain a few hundred thousand distinct CDR3 sequences, about 19% of them singletons. The sequenced sample was PBMCs, obtained 15 days after the yellow fever booster vaccination. These TCRs come from a man aged 25-45 years who received the YFV17D yellow fever vaccine.

This chain links TRBV5-1 with TRBJ2-1; 9 nucleotides agree with TRBD2. The CDR3 covers 19 residues. The germline V gene encodes CDR1 SGHRS and CDR2 YFSETQ. J gave up 5 bases and V 0 bases, and 15 bases lay outside the gene matches. CDR3 residues: CASSLEGVGGRAPNNEQFF. CDR3 DNA sequence: TGCGCCAGCAGCTTGGAAGGGGTTGGCGGGAGGGCCCCCAACAATGAGCAGTTCTTC.

This clonotype has just a few counts. The rearrangement links TRBV2 to TRBJ2-4; 8 bases fit TRBD2. The CDR3 has 13 amino acids. Germline loops: CDR1 SNHLY, CDR2 FYNNEI. V trimming: 3 bases; J trimming: 7 bases; junction bases outside the gene matches: 2. The CDR3 nucleotides read TGTGCCAGCAGTGAGACGGGGGGGAACATTCAGTACTTC. As protein: CASSETGGNIQYF.

This chain connects TRBV18 to TRBJ2-7, with D unclear. V shed 2 bases and J shed 5 bases, with 16 bases lying between them. CDR1 and CDR2 from the germline V gene are KGHSH and LQKENI. There are 15 residues in the CDR3. The CDR3 nucleotides read TGTGCCAGCTCACCAGGGTCCGTAACACAAAACGAGCAGTACTTC. This sequence encodes CASSPGSVTQNEQYF.

V and J are TRBV7-9 and TRBJ2-5, with 11 bases identical to TRBD1. The CDR3 runs to 15 residues. Looked up from germline, CDR1 is SEHNR and CDR2 is FQNEAQ (reference sequence). After removal of 4 bases from V and 5 bases from J, the junction contained 6 bases not matched to a gene. CDR3: CASSWGTGGVETQYF. CDR3 in DNA: TGTGCCAGCAGCTGGGGGACAGGGGGAGTGGAGACCCAGTACTTC.

This chain uses TRBV3-1 with TRBJ2-1, with 7 bases lining up with TRBD2. J lost 3 bases, V lost 0 bases, and 5 bases had no gene match. The CDR3 is 16 residues long. The germline gives CDR1 LGHDT, CDR2 YNNKEL (reference sequence). The CDR3 region is CASSQDGGRVYNEQFF. The CDR3 DNA sequence: TGTGCCAGCAGCCAAGACGGCGGGAGAGTCTACAATGAGCAGTTCTTC.

This clonotype turned up a few times. The V call is TRBV27, the J call TRBJ2-6; D tentatively reads TRBD1 or TRBD2 (5 bases each). The CDR3 runs 16 residues. The V end lost 3 bases, the J end lost 2 bases, and 11 bases lay between the germline ends. Germline-derived CDR1 and CDR2 are MNHEY and SMNVEV (reference sequence). The CDR3 DNA reads TGTGCCAGCAGTTTGGTCGTGGGACCTGGGGCCAACGTCCTGACTTTC. Residues: CASSLVVGPGANVLTF.

The rearrangement links TRBV12-3 or TRBV12-4 to TRBJ2-1, with D hard to call. The CDR3 spans 15 residues. V lost 6 bases and J lost 3, with 15 bases in between. The DNA for the CDR3 is TGTGCCAGCAGCTCCTGGGGTCCCCTCTACAATGAGCAGTTCTTC. Translated, it gives CASSSWGPLYNEQFF.

In this sample, this clonotype turned up a few times. The V call is TRBV19, the J call TRBJ2-2; tentatively, D is TRBD1 (5 bases). The germline V and J ends were trimmed by 5 bases and 6 bases, with 10 bases remaining between them. The CDR3 loop spans 13 amino acids. Per the germline V gene, CDR1 is LNHDA and CDR2 is SQIVND (reference sequence). The CDR3: CASSPGWAGELFF. The CDR3 coding sequence is TGTGCCAGTAGTCCAGGGTGGGCCGGGGAGCTGTTTTTT.

This chain connects TRBV7-2 to TRBJ1-5, with 7 bases lining up with TRBD1. This CDR3 is built from 14 residues. Per germline, CDR1 SGHTA and CDR2 FQGNSA. Losses at the gene ends were 7 bases for V and 6 bases for J; bases not matched to a gene: 9. The CDR3 protein is CASTPQGGGQPQHF. CDR3 nucleotides: TGTGCCAGCACCCCCCAGGGGGGCGGTCAGCCCCAGCATTTT.

This chain joins TRBV6-2 or TRBV6-3 and TRBJ2-1; 8 positions match TRBD2. Germline V lookup: CDR1 MNHEY, CDR2 SVGEGT. CDR3 size: 14 residues. V was pared by 5 bases and J by 3 bases, with 3 bases of the junction left unmatched. DNA of the CDR3: TGTGCCAGCAGTAATAGCGGGGACTACAATGAGCAGTTCTTC. Protein sequence: CASSNSGDYNEQFF.

This chain joins TRBV18 and TRBJ1-5; D gene ambiguous. Germline V gene lookup returns CDR1 KGHSH and CDR2 LQKENI. The germline V and J ends were trimmed by 6 bases and 3 bases, with 15 bases remaining between them. The CDR3 has 15 amino acids. The chain's CDR3 is CASSRGVGDNQPQHF. CDR3 nucleotide sequence: TGTGCCAGCTCCCGCGGGGTCGGGGACAATCAGCCCCAGCATTTT.

The chain couples TRBV19 to TRBJ2-7, with a tentative D call TRBD2 (5 bases). This CDR3 has 13 residues. V was pared by 3 bases and J by 5 bases, with 11 bases between. CDR1 and CDR2 (germline): LNHDA, SQIVND (reference sequence). CDR3 region: CASSIKRGHEQYF. The CDR3 DNA is TGTGCCAGTAGTATCAAAAGAGGGCACGAGCAGTACTTC.